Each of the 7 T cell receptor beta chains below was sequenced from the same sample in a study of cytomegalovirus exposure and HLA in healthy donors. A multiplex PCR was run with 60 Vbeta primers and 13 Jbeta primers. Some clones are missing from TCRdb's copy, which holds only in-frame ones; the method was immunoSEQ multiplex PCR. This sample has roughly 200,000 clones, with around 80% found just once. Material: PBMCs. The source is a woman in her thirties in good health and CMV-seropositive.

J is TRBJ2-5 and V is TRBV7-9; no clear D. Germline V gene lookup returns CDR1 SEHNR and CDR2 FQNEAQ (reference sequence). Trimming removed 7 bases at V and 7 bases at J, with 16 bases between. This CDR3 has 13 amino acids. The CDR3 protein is CASTPQRPGTQYF. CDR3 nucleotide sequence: TGTGCCAGCACCCCCCAGCGCCCCGGGACCCAGTACTTC.

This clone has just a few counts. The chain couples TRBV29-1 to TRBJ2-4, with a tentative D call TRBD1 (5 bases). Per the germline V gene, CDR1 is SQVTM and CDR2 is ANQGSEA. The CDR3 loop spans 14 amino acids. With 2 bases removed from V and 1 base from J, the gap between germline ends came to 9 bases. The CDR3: CSVELQDAKNIQYF. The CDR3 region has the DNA TGCAGCGTTGAACTACAGGACGCCAAAAACATTCAGTACTTC.

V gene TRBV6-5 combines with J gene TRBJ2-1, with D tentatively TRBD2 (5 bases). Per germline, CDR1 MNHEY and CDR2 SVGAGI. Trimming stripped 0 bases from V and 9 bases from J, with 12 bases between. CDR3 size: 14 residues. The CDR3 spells CASSYSKLGREQFF. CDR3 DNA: TGTGCCAGCAGTTACTCGAAACTAGGCCGTGAGCAGTTCTTC.

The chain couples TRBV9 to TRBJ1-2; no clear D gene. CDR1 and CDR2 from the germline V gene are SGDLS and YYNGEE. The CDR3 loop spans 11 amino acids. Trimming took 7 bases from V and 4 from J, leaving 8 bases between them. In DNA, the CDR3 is TGTGCCAGCGAGAATCTCTATGGCTACACCTTC. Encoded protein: CASENLYGYTF.

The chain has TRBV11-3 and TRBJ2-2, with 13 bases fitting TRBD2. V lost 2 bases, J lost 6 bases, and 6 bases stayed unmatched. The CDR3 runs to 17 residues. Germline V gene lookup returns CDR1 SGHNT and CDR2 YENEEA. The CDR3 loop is CASSLYPTSGGSGELFF. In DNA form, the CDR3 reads TGTGCCAGCAGCTTATACCCGACTAGCGGGGGGTCCGGGGAGCTGTTTTTT.

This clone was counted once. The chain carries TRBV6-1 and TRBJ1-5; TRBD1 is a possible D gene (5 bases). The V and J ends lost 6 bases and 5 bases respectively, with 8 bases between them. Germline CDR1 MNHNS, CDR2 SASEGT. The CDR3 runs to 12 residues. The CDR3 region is CASSDSYQPQHF. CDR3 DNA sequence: TGTGCCAGCAGCGACAGTTATCAGCCCCAGCATTTT.

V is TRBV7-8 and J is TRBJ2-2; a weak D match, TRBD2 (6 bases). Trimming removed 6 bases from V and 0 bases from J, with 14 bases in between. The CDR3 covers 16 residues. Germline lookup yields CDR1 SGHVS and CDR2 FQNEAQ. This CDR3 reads CASSPGSPANTGELFF. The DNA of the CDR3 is TGTGCCAGCAGTCCCGGGAGCCCCGCGAACACCGGGGAGCTGTTTTTT.